The 12 T cell receptor beta chains reported below all come from one sample, sequenced in a study of T cells in Graves' hyperthyroidism and ophthalmopathy. Researchers took RNA transcripts and amplified the TCR beta CDR3 regions from them. Carried out on the TCR CDR3, a first-round RT-PCR used the HTBI primer set. Each CDR3 protein gets one entry after TCRdb re-called the multiplex PCR reads with MiXCR. The sample yields about 420,000 distinct CDR3 sequences, approximately 14% seen once. The specimen sequenced was blood. These receptors were taken from a woman younger than 30 with Graves' hyperthyroidism.

A word on this clonotype: One end of the junction is discordant with germline, which a read error may explain. The J gene is TRBJ2-1, the V gene TRBV5-6; 9 positions agree with TRBD1. Looked up from germline, CDR1 is SGHDT and CDR2 is YYEEEE. CDR3 length: 18 residues. The CDR3 loop reads CASTLRDRVFVGYNEQFF. The CDR3 DNA is TGTGCCAGCACCTTGCGGGACAGGGTCTTTGTGGGCTACAATGAGCAGTTCTTC.

This clonotype was detected only once. The CDR3 DNA reads as TGTGCCAGCAGAGAGGACAGGGGTTTCATGAACACTGAAGCTTTCTTT. It specifies CASREDRGFMNTEAFF. The rearrangement joins TRBV7-9 to TRBJ1-1; 9 nucleotides align to TRBD1. Germline CDR1 and CDR2: SEHNR and FQNEAQ (reference sequence). CDR3 length: 16 residues. The V and J ends lost 6 bases and 0 bases, in that order; junction bases with no gene match: 8.

This clonotype has ten or more counts. The V gene is TRBV12-5, the J gene TRBJ1-5; D might be TRBD1 (5 bases). The germline V gene has CDR1 LGHNT and CDR2 FRNRAP. This CDR3 has 14 amino acids. V was trimmed by 2 bases and J by 1 base, leaving 6 bases between them. The CDR3 nucleotides are TGTGCTAGTGGTTTGCCAGGGAGCAATCAGCCCCAGCATTTT. Protein sequence: CASGLPGSNQPQHF.

This clonotype was picked up a small number of times. CDR3 nucleotide sequence: TGCAGTGCTAGACGGCCCGAGGGAACCTACGAGCAGTACTTC. Protein product: CSARRPEGTYEQYF. This chain connects TRBV20-1 to TRBJ2-7, with D maybe TRBD2 (5 bases). V dropped 2 bases and J dropped 2 bases, with 13 bases sitting between them. The CDR3 contains 14 residues. Germline lookup yields CDR1 DFQATT and CDR2 SNEGSKA (reference sequence).

Ten or more counts support this clonotype. The rearrangement joins TRBV28 to TRBJ2-1; 9 bases align to TRBD2. This CDR3 spans 16 amino acids. The trim removed 6 bases at V and 0 bases at J, leaving 6 bases unmatched. The germline V gene has CDR1 MDHEN and CDR2 SYDVKM. CDR3 amino acids: CASSQHSGSSYNEQFF. The CDR3 DNA sequence: TGTGCCAGCAGCCAACATAGCGGGAGCTCCTACAATGAGCAGTTCTTC.

This clonotype appeared many times. This chain uses TRBV7-9 with TRBJ2-7, with TRBD2 identical over 13 bases. The CDR3 is 17 residues long. Trimming removed 4 bases from V and 2 bases from J; junction bases left unmatched: 8. The germline V gene has CDR1 SEHNR and CDR2 FQNEAQ (reference sequence). CDR3: CASSSTRLAGGTYEQYF. In DNA form, the CDR3 reads TGTGCCAGCAGCTCTACCCGACTAGCGGGAGGAACCTACGAGCAGTACTTC.

The sample holds a few counts of this clonotype. The gene calls are TRBV27 and TRBJ2-4; 14 nucleotides match TRBD2. The CDR3 is made up of 19 amino acids. Germline assignment: CDR1 MNHEY and CDR2 SMNVEV (reference sequence). The V segment lost 6 bases and the J segment 8 bases; nucleotides outside the gene matches: 18. CDR3 bases: TGTGCCAGCAGGCTTTATGGCCCGACTAGCGGGAGGGGATTGGACATTCAGTACTTC. Amino acid sequence: CASRLYGPTSGRGLDIQYF.

The table lists this clonotype with a few counts. The gene calls are TRBV20-1 and TRBJ2-5; 11 positions match TRBD2. CDR1 DFQATT and CDR2 SNEGSKA come from the germline V gene (reference sequence). CDR3 length: 13 amino acids. Losses at the gene ends were 4 bases for V and 4 bases for J; bases not matched to a gene: 2. The CDR3: CSAIGTSGETQYF. CDR3 DNA sequence: TGCAGTGCTATCGGGACTAGCGGAGAGACCCAGTACTTC.

In this sample, this clonotype turned up many times. The chain uses TRBV7-2 and TRBJ2-5; D gene unclear. Germline V gene data show CDR1 as SGHTA and CDR2 as FQGNSA. This CDR3 is 14 amino acids long. V was trimmed by 0 bases and J by 0 bases, leaving 5 bases between them. CDR3 region: CASSLALYQETQYF. Written as DNA, the CDR3 is TGTGCCAGCAGCTTAGCGCTCTACCAAGAGACCCAGTACTTC.

The chain recombines TRBV7-9 with TRBJ1-2, with 7 nucleotides matching TRBD1. V gave up 3 bases and J gave up 8 bases; unmatched junction bases: 12. The CDR3 has 15 residues. Germline V lookup: CDR1 SEHNR, CDR2 FQNEAQ (reference sequence). CDR3 region: CASSFRTTGKSGYTF. CDR3 in DNA: TGTGCCAGCAGCTTTCGAACGACAGGGAAGAGCGGCTACACCTTC.

This clonotype was seen repeatedly, ten times or more. The chain combines TRBV29-1 with TRBJ2-3, with D maybe TRBD2 (6 bases). V lost 4 bases to trimming and J lost 2 bases, with 13 bases between them. The CDR3 runs 14 residues. The germline CDR1 and CDR2 sequences are SQVTM and ANQGSEA. Here the CDR3 reads CSVVGGEDTDTQYF. For the CDR3, the DNA is TGCAGCGTTGTGGGGGGAGAAGACACAGATACGCAGTATTTT.

This clonotype was seen repeatedly, ten times or more. V usage is TRBV12-3 or TRBV12-4 and J usage is TRBJ1-1; the D is unclear. The CDR3 totals 13 residues. The germline V and J ends were trimmed by 7 bases and 7 bases, with 16 bases remaining between them. CDR3 in DNA: TGTGCCAGCAATTCGATGGCAACTGATGAAGCTTTCTTT. Its translation is CASNSMATDEAFF.